The clone carrying this T cell receptor (beta chain) was recorded only once. This record belongs to a study of blood T cell repertoires in COVID-19. Source study methods: Estimation of nucleated cell counts was performed using reference gene primer amplification. Sequencing used immunoSEQ multiplex PCR; TCRdb keeps in-frame clones, though not all of them. The V and J calls and clone size are taken from that table; D and trimming were inferred from the DNA. The profile shows some 110,000 clones, roughly four fifths of them singletons. The CDR3 sequence is 13 residues long. The germline CDR1 and CDR2 sequences are SGHAT and FQNNGV. J gave up 10 bases and V 0 bases, and 3 bases lay outside the gene matches.

This chain connects TRBV11-2 to TRBJ2-1, with 7 positions matching TRBD2. The receptor comes from a man aged 55-75 years with acute or convalescent COVID-19. What was sequenced was peripheral blood. The CDR3 DNA sequence: TGTGCCAGCAGCTTAGATGTTAGCGGGGAGCAGTTCTTC. Translated: CASSLDVSGEQFF.